This T cell receptor (beta chain) was profiled in a study of cytomegalovirus exposure and HLA in healthy donors (dated by TCRdb to the late 2010s). For context, the study as a whole: An earlier analysis of more than 550 of the donors reported under 300 Gb of sequence data and 95 million to 120 million unique TCR beta sequences obtained from around 190 million T cells. Around 320 gigabases of sequencing data and 80 million or so unique TCR sequences were included in an early release covering about 600 HLA-typed donors. Of the approximately 400 genotyped donors, 65% to 90% fell in the genetic ancestry cluster associated with self-reported Caucasian donors. The aim of the study was to test whether cataloging public T cell receptors could identify signatures of past pathogen exposure. The study used immunosequencing to profile the T cell repertoires of several hundred subjects and linked those repertoires to cytomegalovirus serostatus. Along with the roughly 670-subject first cohort, a separate validation cohort of 120 different subjects was used. To predict cytomegalovirus infection status, the study brought together high-throughput TCR immunosequencing, statistical association of individual TCRs with disease status, and machine learning. A later analysis re-examined previously published TCR beta repertoires from more than 600 donors and added high-resolution HLA genotyping to investigate patterns of TCR occurrence. In the later analysis, no new phenotypic data were used to find candidate immune exposures; instead, reliance was placed on TCR beta sequences and their occurrence across donors. An earlier analysis of 587 of the donors applied high-throughput TCR beta sequencing to assess whether each TCR beta V gene segment acted as functional or pseudogenic. Donor age, sex, ethnicity and CMV serostatus were compiled alongside the repertoire data. In a later genetic analysis, genome-wide SNP genotypes for about 65% of the 666 donors were used, and that subset was treated as a discovery cohort. Every repertoire in the discovery cohort had been generated on one and the same sequencing platform. HLA typing included class I and class II loci at four-digit resolution. Typing coverage varied by locus: roughly 629-640 donors for A, B, C, DRB1 and DQB1; approximately 520 for DQA1; more than 600 for DPA1; under 490 for DPB1. Roughly 5 DR-DQ haplotypes were treated as single units for association and clustering because of strong linkage in the cohort. Among 398 genotyped donors of the cohort, an average of around 240,000 unique TCR beta nucleotide sequences was sequenced per donor, of which 15% to 20% were non-productive. What the study reported, not specific to this receptor: Because HLA typing was missing for some donors at each locus, association tests included only the typed subset. When HLA alleles, especially DR and DQ, strongly co-occurred, attributing TCR associations to individual alleles was difficult. A few of the identified cytomegalovirus-associated TCR beta chains were confirmed in vitro to be specific for cytomegalovirus antigens. Because the 87-base-pair reads could not distinguish some IMGT-functional V segments, including TRBV6-2 and TRBV6-3, those segments were excluded. Across donors, most TCR sequences were observed very rarely, whereas some public TCRs were present in many individuals. Correlated functional status among segregating V segments might be attributable to linkage disequilibrium, but an unknown experimental factor could not be ruled out. In this cohort, only TCR beta chains were sequenced, and detectable features were limited by the absence of alpha or paired-chain data. In the study, about 150 TCR beta chains were listed as associated with cytomegalovirus. Specific HLA alleles were associated with some 15,000 TCR beta sequences at a false discovery rate of 0.05 in a later analysis. A later analysis reported that several top co-occurrence clusters appeared linked to parvovirus B19, influenza, CMV and Epstein-Barr virus. Because counts were too low, some 17 rarely observed V segments, including chromosome 9 orphons, were left out of the earlier analysis of some 640 of the donors. Most CMV-associated TCR beta chains appeared to be HLA-restricted in a later analysis, and the HLA associations seemed to be driven largely by CMV exposure. In a later analysis, TCR association rates were found to vary across HLA loci, with the most associated TCRs seen for DRB1 alleles and the fewest for HLA-C alleles. In both the original and validation cohorts, the classifier was reported to diagnose cytomegalovirus status with high specificity and sensitivity. Compared with equally common non-associated chains, HLA-associated TCR beta chains in a later analysis were more clonally expanded and had lower generation probabilities. Broadly in line with IMGT annotations, most TCR beta V segments showed up in productive rearrangements about 87% or about 30% of the time in an earlier analysis of roughly 590 of the donors. Immune exposure information for the cohort was limited to CMV serostatus. The sequencing pipeline was judged likely to have produced a cluster of highly shared sequence variants as a technical artifact. According to the authors, the approach could potentially be generalized to other disease states and immunological phenotypes. V-gene and J-gene trimming of TCR beta chains was associated with a missense DCLRE1C variant in a later genetic analysis, and the association was replicated in an independent cohort. A further reported finding was that TCR beta sequences accurately predicted the HLA-A and HLA-B alleles for most subjects in the first cohort. A later genetic analysis reported fewer N-insertions in productive TCRs among donors in an Asian-associated ancestry cluster than the approximately 670-donor mean. The presence/absence analyses assumed that sequencing depth was roughly uniform across donors, and that assumption may not be true.

Library creation used the immunoSEQ multiplex PCR assay. A mixture of 60 forward primers for TCR Vbeta segments and 13 reverse primers for TCR Jbeta segments was used in the multiplex PCR. Amplification of the CDR3 region of rearranged TCR beta genes was performed with a multiplex PCR assay on genomic DNA. On the Illumina HiSeq System, the amplified TCR beta libraries were sequenced as 87-base-pair reads. Per the original workflow: A later analysis counted some 80 million unique TCR beta chains across the 690 or so repertoires, and 9 million to 14 million of these chains were shared by at least two donors. To remove PCR and sequencing errors, raw reads were error-corrected and collapsed into unique sequences using a nearest-neighbor algorithm that merged closely related sequences. Alignment of CDR3 sequences to IMGT reference sequences was used to assign V, D and J gene segments. For a sequence to be retained, a match of at least six nucleotides was required to both a V gene segment and a J gene segment. A rearrangement was called productive if the CDR3 had no stop codons and remained in frame with V and J, and every other rearrangement was called non-productive. Following IMGT convention, CDR3 was defined as the stretch from the second conserved V-encoded cysteine up to the conserved J-encoded phenylalanine. In an earlier analysis of around 600 of the donors, sequences lacking an unambiguous match to a single V gene segment were excluded. An earlier analysis of fewer than 750 of the donors classified V segments as functional when productive rearrangements were above 56.7% and as segregating when the standard deviation between donors was above 5%. To diagnose cytomegalovirus status from the catalog of TCR beta chain sequences, a statistical classification framework was built. V and J gene assignment, in a later analysis, came from comparing TCR nucleotide sequences with IMGT/GENE-DB human TR gene sequences. The TCRdist pipeline was used in a later analysis to assign CDR3 sequences and most-parsimonious VDJ recombination scenarios. A later analysis defined each TCR beta chain by its CDR3 amino acid sequence plus V-gene family, and excluded reads lacking a unique V-gene family. In a later analysis, 450 to 600 highly shared, low-generation-probability nucleotide sequences were removed to address suspected cross-contamination and a sequencing artifact. In a later analysis, a clonal expansion index for each public chain was calculated from normalized within-repertoire ranks of inferred template counts. In a later analysis, generation probabilities were computed with a VDJ recombination model fitted to out-of-frame rearrangements, and the resulting probabilities were checked against IGoR. In a later analysis, TCR-TCR, TCR-HLA and TCR-CMV co-occurrence was scored with hypergeometric tests, and a repertoire-size bias correction was applied to TCR pairs. False discovery rates were estimated in a later analysis by permuting HLA or CMV assignments 20 times. A later analysis grouped co-occurring TCRs with DBSCAN, adding TCRdist sequence similarity when clustering within HLA-allele-positive subsets. Co-occurrence clustering excluded repertoires with fewer than 30,000 or more than 120,000 public chains, plus five with anomalous nucleotide sharing. Entries here come from immuneACCESS through TCRdb and include only in-frame sequences with V and J called. Some clones fail to appear in such tables; in the studies checked, an unresolved V gene covers under half of the shortfall, and the cause of the remainder is unknown. Clone size and V and J calls were adopted from that table, with D and trimming inferred from the DNA. This sample is represented by under 200,000 clones; around 77% of them were singletons. Over 2% of the sample goes to the ten largest clones.

Concerning this clone: Its antigen is unknown. No qualities accompany the bases; no much larger clone lies one base away.

Trimming removed 1 base from V and 2 bases from J, leaving 12 bases between the germline ends. For CDR1 and CDR2, the germline V gene lists SGDLS and YYNGEE. Inclusive of the bounding cysteine and phenylalanine, the CDR3 is 15 residues long. Here the CDR3 DNA is all that survives: 45 bases in frame from base 1. The cohort comprised fewer than 700 healthy bone marrow donors. At the time of sampling, every cohort member was nominally healthy, though immune exposures that went unrecorded were likely present. The donor tested CMV seronegative and was one of the 352 seronegative cohort members. Every donor gave a peripheral blood sample, and the peripheral blood mononuclear cells from that sample were used for TCR beta sequencing. Genomic DNA was extracted from the blood cell samples with the Qiagen DNeasy Blood Extraction Kit.

The receptor chain draws on TRBV9 and TRBJ1-1; matching of 5 bases hints at TRBD1 as the D gene. The sequenced material came from PBMCs. The TCR originated in a man aged 55 to 70 in good health and CMV-seronegative. The nucleotides read TGTGCCAGCAGCGTACCCAGGGCGGCTAACACTGAAGCTTTCTTT. Its translation is CASSVPRAANTEAFF.